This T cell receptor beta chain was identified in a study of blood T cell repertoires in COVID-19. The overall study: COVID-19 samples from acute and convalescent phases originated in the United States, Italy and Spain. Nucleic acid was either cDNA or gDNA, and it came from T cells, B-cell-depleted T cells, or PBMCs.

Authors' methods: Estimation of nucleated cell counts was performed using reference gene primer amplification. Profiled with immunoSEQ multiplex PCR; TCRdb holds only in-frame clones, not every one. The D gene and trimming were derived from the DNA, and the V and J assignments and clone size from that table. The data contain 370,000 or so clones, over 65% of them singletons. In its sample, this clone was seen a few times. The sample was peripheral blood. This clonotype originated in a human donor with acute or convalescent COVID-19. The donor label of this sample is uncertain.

The CDR3 DNA reads as TGTGCCAGCAGCCCCGGTGGAGTTAGCAATCAGCCCCAGCATTTT. It specifies CASSPGGVSNQPQHF. The gene calls are TRBV7-2 and TRBJ1-5; D is unresolved. Germline assignment: CDR1 SGHTA and CDR2 FQGNSA. This CDR3 spans 15 amino acids. V was pared by 5 bases and J by 0 bases, with 11 bases between.